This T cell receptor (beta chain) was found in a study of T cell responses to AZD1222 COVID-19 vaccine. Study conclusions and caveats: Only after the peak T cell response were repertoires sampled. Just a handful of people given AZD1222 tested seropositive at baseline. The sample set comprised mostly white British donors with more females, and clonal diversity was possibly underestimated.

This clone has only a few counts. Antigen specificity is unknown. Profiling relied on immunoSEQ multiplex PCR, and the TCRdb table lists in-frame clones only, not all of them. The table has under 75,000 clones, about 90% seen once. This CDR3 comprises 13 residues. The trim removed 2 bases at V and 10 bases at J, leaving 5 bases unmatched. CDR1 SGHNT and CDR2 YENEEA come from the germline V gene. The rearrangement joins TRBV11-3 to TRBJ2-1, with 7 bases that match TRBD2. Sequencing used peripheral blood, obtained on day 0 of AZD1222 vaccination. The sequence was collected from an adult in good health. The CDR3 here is CASSLSGMGEQFF. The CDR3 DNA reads TGTGCCAGCAGCTTAAGCGGGATGGGCGAGCAGTTCTTC.